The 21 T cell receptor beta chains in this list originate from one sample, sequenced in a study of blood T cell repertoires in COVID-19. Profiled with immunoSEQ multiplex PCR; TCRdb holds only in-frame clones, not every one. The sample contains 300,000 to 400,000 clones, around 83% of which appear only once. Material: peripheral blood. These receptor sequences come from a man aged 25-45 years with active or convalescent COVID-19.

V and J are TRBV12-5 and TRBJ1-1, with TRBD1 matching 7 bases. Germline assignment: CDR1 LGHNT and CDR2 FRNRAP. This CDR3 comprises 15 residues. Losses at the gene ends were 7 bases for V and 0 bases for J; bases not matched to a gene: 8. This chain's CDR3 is CASAPGQSMNTEAFF. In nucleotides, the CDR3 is TGTGCTAGTGCTCCGGGACAGAGCATGAACACTGAAGCTTTCTTT. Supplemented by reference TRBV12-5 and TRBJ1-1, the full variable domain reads DARVTQTPRHKVTEMGQEVTMRCQPILGHNTVFWYRQTMMQGLELLAYFRNRAPLDDSGMPKDRFSAEMPDATLATLKIQPSEPRDSAVYFCASAPGQSMNTEAFFGQGTRLTVV.

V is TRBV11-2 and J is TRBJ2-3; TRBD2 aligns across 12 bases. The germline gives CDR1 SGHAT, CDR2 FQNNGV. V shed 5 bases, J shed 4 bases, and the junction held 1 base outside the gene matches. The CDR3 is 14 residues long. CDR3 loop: CASSLAGGADTQYF. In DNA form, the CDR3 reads TGTGCCAGCAGCCTAGCGGGAGGGGCAGATACGCAGTATTTT. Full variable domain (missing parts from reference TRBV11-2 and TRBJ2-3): EAGVAQSPRYKIIEKRQSVAFWCNPISGHATLYWYQQILGQGPKLLIQFQNNGVVDDSQLPKDRFSAERLKGVDSTLKIQPAKLEDSAVYLCASSLAGGADTQYFGPGTRLTVL.

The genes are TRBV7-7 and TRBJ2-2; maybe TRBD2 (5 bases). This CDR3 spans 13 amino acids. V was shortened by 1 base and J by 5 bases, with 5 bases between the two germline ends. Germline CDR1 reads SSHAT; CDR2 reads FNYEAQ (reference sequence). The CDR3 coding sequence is TGTGCCAGCAGCTTAGGAGGGACCGGGGAGCTGTTTTTT. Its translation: CASSLGGTGELFF.

The CDR3 loop reads CASSEPGGHQPQHF. The CDR3 coding sequence is TGTGCCAGCAGTGAACCGGGGGGTCATCAGCCCCAGCATTTT. V is TRBV25-1 and J is TRBJ1-5; D possibly corresponds to TRBD1 (5 bases). CDR1 and CDR2 (germline): MGHDK, SYGVNS. This CDR3 is built from 14 residues. Trimming stripped 2 bases from V and 5 bases from J, with 10 bases between.

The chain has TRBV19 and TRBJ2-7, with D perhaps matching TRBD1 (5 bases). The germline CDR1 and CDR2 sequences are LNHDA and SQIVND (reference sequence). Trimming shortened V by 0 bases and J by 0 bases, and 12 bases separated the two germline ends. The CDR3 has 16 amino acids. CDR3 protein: CASSIDRTKSSYEQYF. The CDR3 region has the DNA TGTGCCAGTAGTATAGACAGGACAAAGAGCTCCTACGAGCAGTACTTC.

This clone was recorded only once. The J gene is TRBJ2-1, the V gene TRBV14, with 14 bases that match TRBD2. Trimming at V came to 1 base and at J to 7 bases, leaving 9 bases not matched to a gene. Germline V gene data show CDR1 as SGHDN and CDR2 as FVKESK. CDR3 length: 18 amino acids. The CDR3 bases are TGTGCCAGCAGCCAAGGGACTAGCGGGAGGCCCTGGGTGAATGAGCAGTTCTTC. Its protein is CASSQGTSGRPWVNEQFF.

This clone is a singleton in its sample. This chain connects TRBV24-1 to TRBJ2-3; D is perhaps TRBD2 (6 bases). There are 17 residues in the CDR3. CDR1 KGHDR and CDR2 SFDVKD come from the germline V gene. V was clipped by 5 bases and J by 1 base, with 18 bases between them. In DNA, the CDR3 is TGTGCCACCAGTGTGACCTCGGGAGTACCCCGCACAGATACGCAGTATTTT. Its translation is CATSVTSGVPRTDTQYF.

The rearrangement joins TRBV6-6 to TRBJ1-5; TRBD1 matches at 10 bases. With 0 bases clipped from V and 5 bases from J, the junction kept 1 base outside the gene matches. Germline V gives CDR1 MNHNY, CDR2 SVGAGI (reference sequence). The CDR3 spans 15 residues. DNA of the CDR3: TGTGCCAGCAGTTACTCAGGGACAGGGGATCAGCCCCAGCATTTT. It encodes CASSYSGTGDQPQHF.

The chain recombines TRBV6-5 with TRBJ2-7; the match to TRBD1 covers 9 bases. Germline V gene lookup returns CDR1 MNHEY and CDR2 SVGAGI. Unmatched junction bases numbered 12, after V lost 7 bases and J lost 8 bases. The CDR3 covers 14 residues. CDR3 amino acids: CASTRPWTGEKQYF. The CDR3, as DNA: TGTGCCAGCACCCGACCCTGGACAGGGGAGAAGCAGTACTTC.

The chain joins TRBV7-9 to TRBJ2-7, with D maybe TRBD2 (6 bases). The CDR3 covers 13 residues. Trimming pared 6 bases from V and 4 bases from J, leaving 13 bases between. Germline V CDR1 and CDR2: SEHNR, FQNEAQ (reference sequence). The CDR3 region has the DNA TGTGCCAGCAGATTATCGCGGGGATACGAGCAGTACTTC. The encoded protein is CASRLSRGYEQYF.

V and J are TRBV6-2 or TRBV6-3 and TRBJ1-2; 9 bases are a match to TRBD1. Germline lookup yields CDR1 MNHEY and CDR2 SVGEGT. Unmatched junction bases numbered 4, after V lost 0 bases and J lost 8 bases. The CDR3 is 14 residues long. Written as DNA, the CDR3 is TGTGCCAGCAGTTACTCCCGGACAGGGGTAGGCTACACCTTC. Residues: CASSYSRTGVGYTF.

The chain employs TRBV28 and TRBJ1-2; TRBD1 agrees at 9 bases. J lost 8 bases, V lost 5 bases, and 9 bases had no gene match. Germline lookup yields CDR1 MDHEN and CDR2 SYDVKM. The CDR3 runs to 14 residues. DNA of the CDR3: TGTGCCAGCAGTCTCCACCCGGGACAGGGAGGCTACACCTTC. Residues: CASSLHPGQGGYTF.

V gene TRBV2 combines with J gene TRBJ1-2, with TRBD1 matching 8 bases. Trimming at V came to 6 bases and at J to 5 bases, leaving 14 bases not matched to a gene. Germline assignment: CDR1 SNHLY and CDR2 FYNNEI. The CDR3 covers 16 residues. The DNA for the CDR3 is TGTGCCAGCAGGAGGGCCGGGACAGGAACCGAGTATGGCTACACCTTC. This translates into CASRRAGTGTEYGYTF.

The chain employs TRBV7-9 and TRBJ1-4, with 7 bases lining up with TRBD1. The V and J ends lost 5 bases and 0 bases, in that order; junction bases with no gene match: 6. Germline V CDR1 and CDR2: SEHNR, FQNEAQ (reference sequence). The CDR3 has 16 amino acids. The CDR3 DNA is TGTGCCAGCAGCACCGGGACAGTTACAACTAATGAAAAACTGTTTTTT. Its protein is CASSTGTVTTNEKLFF.

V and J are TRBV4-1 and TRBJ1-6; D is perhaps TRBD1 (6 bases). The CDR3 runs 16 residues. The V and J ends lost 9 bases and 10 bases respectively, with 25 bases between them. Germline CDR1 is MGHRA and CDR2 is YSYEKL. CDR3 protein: CASKLLHRALGSPLHF. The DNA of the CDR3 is TGCGCCAGTAAGCTACTACACAGGGCCCTAGGGTCACCCCTCCACTTT.

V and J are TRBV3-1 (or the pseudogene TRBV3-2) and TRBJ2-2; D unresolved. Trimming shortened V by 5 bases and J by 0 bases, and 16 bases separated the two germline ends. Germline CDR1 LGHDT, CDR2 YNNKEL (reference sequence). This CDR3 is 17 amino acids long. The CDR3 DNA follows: TGTGCCAGCAGCATTGGAGATGCAGAAGCGAACACCGGGGAGCTGTTTTTT. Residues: CASSIGDAEANTGELFF.

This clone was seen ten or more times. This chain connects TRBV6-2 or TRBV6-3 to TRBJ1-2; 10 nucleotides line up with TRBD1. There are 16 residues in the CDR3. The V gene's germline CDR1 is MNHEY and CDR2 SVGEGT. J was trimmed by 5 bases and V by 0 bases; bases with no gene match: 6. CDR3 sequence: CASSYSRTGGGYGYTF. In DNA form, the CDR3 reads TGTGCCAGCAGTTACTCCCGGACAGGGGGAGGATATGGCTACACCTTC.

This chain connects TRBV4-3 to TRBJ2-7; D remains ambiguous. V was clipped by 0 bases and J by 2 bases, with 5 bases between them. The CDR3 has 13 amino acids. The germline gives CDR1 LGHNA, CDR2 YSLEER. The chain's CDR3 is CASSQDLPYEQYF. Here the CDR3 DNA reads TGCGCCAGCAGCCAAGATCTCCCCTACGAGCAGTACTTC.

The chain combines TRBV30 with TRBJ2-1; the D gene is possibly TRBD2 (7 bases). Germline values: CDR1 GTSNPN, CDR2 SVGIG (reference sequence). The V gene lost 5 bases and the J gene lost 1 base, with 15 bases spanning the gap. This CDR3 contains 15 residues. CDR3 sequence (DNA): TGTGCCTGGGATCACAGGGAGGGGTCCTACAATGAGCAGTTCTTC. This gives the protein CAWDHREGSYNEQFF. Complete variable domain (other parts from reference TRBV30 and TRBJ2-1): SQTIHQWPATLVQPVGSPLSLECTVEGTSNPNLYWYRQAAGRGLQLLFYSVGIGQISSEVPQNLSASRPQDRQFILSSKKLLLSDSGFYLCAWDHREGSYNEQFFGPGTRLTVL.

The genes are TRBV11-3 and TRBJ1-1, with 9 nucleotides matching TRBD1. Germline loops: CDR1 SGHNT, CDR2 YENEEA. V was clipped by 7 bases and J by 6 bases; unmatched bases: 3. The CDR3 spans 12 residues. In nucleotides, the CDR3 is TGTGCCAGCACCAGACAGGGGGCTGAAGCTTTCTTT. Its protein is CASTRQGAEAFF. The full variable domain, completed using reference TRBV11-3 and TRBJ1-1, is EAGVVQSPRYKIIEKKQPVAFWCNPISGHNTLYWYLQNLGQGPELLIRYENEEAVDDSQLPKDRFSAERLKGVDSTLKIQPAELGDSAVYLCASTRQGAEAFFGQGTRLTVV.

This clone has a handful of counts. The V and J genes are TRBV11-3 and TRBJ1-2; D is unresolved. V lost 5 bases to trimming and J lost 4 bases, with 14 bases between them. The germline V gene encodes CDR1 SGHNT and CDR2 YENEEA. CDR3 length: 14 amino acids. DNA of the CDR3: TGTGCCAGCAGCCCCCAGAATCCTGGCTATGGCTACACCTTC. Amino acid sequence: CASSPQNPGYGYTF.